The 19 T cell receptor beta chains given below trace back to one sample, sequenced in a study of CXCR3-negative and CXCR3-positive naive CD8 T cells. Via 5' RACE with UMI labels, TRB cDNA libraries were prepared. TCRdb re-called the 5' RACE reads and catalogs CDR3 proteins one per entry, DNA excluded. Recorded for this sample: fewer than 60,000 distinct CDR3 sequences. Material for sequencing was memory CD8+ T cells from blood. All receptors derive from a human donor in good health. Some clones in this sample may be carry-over from other donors' samples.

The CDR3 sequence is CASSQEKTGRDGYTF. The rearrangement joins TRBV4-3 to TRBJ1-2; the D call from TCRdb, TRBD1, cannot be confirmed without DNA. Germline lookup yields CDR1 LGHNA and CDR2 YSLEER. CDR3 size: 15 residues.

This sequence joins TRBV5-5 and TRBJ1-2. This CDR3 has 14 amino acids. Germline values: CDR1 SGHKS, CDR2 YYEKEE (reference sequence). CDR3 residues: CASSLACFHYGYTF.

This sequence joins TRBV21-1 and TRBJ1-1. TRBV21-1 is recorded as a pseudogene. The CDR3 is 13 amino acids. This CDR3 reads CASDGLMNTEAFF.

The rearrangement links TRBV5-4 to TRBJ2-4. Germline V gives CDR1 SGHNT, CDR2 YYREEE (reference sequence). CDR3 length: 15 residues. CDR3 loop: CASSSFGLAKNIQYF.

V gene TRBV9 combines with J gene TRBJ1-1; TCRdb's D gene call, TRBD1, goes unchecked for lack of DNA. The CDR3 loop spans 14 amino acids. The germline gives CDR1 SGDLS, CDR2 YYNGEE. The CDR3 region is CASSSSSGYTEAFF. Full variable domain (missing parts from reference TRBV9 and TRBJ1-1): DSGVTQTPKHLITATGQRVTLRCSPRSGDLSVYWYQQSLDQGLQFLIQYYNGEERAKGNILERFSAQQFPDLHSELNLSSLELGDSALYFCASSSSSGYTEAFFGQGTRLTVV.

The rearrangement links TRBV6-6 to TRBJ2-2; TCRdb indicates TRBD1, and absent DNA this call remains unverified. The CDR3 has 13 residues. Germline CDR1 reads MNHNY; CDR2 reads SVGAGI (reference sequence). CDR3 region: CASESGAVGELFF.

This rearrangement joins TRBV9 to TRBJ1-5. There are 14 residues in the CDR3. Per germline, CDR1 SGDLS and CDR2 YYNGEE. CDR3 region: CASSVGEGNQPQHF.

The chain combines TRBV12-3 or TRBV12-4 with TRBJ2-3; TCRdb reports TRBD2, a call that lacks DNA to check it against. The CDR3 spans 12 residues. The chain's CDR3 is CASTQLGDTQYF.

The CDR3 sequence is CASSTPDRERETQYF. V and J are TRBV7-2 and TRBJ2-5; TCRdb's D call of TRBD1 is untestable without DNA. Germline lookup yields CDR1 SGHTA and CDR2 FQGNSA. The CDR3 totals 15 residues.

The gene calls are TRBV23-1 and TRBJ2-2; there is no DNA to check the TCRdb D call of TRBD1. TRBV23-1 is assigned to the ORF class and has an uncertain function. The CDR3 is made up of 17 amino acids. The chain's CDR3 is CASSQSRIRDNTGELFF.

The chain recombines TRBV20-1 with TRBJ1-5; TCRdb calls TRBD1, which cannot be checked without DNA. This CDR3 has 14 residues. Germline V gives CDR1 DFQATT, CDR2 SNEGSKA (reference sequence). The CDR3 loop is CSASTSTGGQPQHF.

This chain uses TRBV7-2 with TRBJ1-1. Germline V lookup: CDR1 SGHTA, CDR2 FQGNSA. This CDR3 contains 13 residues. CDR3 amino acids: CASSWDRNTEAFF.

The J gene is TRBJ2-2, the V gene TRBV5-1; the D gene TCRdb calls, TRBD1, cannot be checked with no DNA. Germline V gene lookup returns CDR1 SGHRS and CDR2 YFSETQ. The length of the CDR3 is 19 residues. The CDR3 is CASSPRTGLDLMNTGELFF.

V is TRBV6-6 and J is TRBJ2-7. This CDR3 spans 14 amino acids. CDR1 and CDR2 from the germline V gene are MNHNY and SVGAGI (reference sequence). The CDR3 region is CASSYSSGQANHYF.

The chain has TRBV7-2 and TRBJ2-7; with no DNA, the TCRdb D assignment of TRBD1 cannot be verified. The CDR3 runs to 14 residues. Germline values: CDR1 SGHTA, CDR2 FQGNSA. CDR3 residues: CASSTSGGAYEQYF.

The chain links TRBV27 to TRBJ2-7. Germline values: CDR1 MNHEY, CDR2 SMNVEV (reference sequence). The CDR3 spans 13 residues. CDR3 region: CASRFRLLYEQYF.

This chain links TRBV12-3 or TRBV12-4 with TRBJ2-5; checking the TCRdb D call of TRBD2 is not possible without DNA. The CDR3 contains 16 residues. CDR3 in amino acids: CASSLGRGRGQETQYF.

The chain is built from TRBV29-1 and TRBJ2-7; lacking DNA, the TRBD2 call made by TCRdb goes unchecked. The CDR3 covers 16 residues. Germline V gene sequence: CDR1 SQVTM, CDR2 ANQGSEA. Here the CDR3 reads CSVVLPLPFEGYEQYF.

This clonotype is classed as medium-sized (0.01 to 0.1%) by frequency. The chain uses TRBV6-2 or TRBV6-3 and TRBJ2-7. This CDR3 has 15 amino acids. Germline CDR1 is MNHEY and CDR2 is SVGEGT. CDR3 sequence reads: CASSPRGTDLFGGYF.